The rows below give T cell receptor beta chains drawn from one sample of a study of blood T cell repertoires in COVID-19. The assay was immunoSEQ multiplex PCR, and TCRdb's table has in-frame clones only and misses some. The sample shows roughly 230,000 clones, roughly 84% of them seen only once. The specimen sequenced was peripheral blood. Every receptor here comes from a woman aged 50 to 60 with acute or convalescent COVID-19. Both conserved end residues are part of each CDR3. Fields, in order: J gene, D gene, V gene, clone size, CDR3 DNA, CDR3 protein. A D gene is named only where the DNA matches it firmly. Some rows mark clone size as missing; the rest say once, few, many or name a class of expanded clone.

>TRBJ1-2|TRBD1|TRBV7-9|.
TGTGCCAGCAGCTTAGTCCCAGGGGGCGCGGCGGGCTACACCTTC
CASSLVPGGAAGYTF
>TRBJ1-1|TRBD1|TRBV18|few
TGTGCCAGCTCACCACCCCGGGCAGGGGGTCGTAGTACTGAAGCTTTCTTT
CASSPPRAGGRSTEAFF
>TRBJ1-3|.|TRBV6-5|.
.
CASSSSGLRGNTIYF
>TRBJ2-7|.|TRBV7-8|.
TGTGCCAGCAGCTTACCTCTCTCGCGGGTGAGAGTGGGTTACGAGCAGTACTTC
CASSLPLSRVRVGYEQYF
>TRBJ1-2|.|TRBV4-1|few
TGCGCCAGCAGCCAAGAGGGGACTATCCTAAGAACTGGCTACACCTTC
CASSQEGTILRTGYTF
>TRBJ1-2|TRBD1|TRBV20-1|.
TGCAGTGCTAGTGTACAGGGGGAGGGTGGCTACACCTTC
CSASVQGEGGYTF
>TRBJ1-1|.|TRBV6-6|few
TGTGCCAGCGGTCCGGGGGGAAGGACTGAAGCTTTCTTT
CASGPGGRTEAFF
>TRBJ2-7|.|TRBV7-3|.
TGTGCCAGCAGCTTAAATGCAGGGAACGAGCAGTACTTC
CASSLNAGNEQYF
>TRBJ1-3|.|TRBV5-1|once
TGCGCCAGCAGCCCCGGAGCGACTGGAAACACCATATATTTT
CASSPGATGNTIYF
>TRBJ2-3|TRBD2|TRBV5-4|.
TGTGCCAGCAGCTTGTCCAGCGGGGTGTCGGATACGCAGTATTTT
CASSLSSGVSDTQYF
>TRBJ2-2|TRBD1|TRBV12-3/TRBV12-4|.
TGTGCCAGCTCGACAGGGGCCGGGGAGCTGTTTTTT
CASSTGAGELFF
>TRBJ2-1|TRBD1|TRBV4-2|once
TGTGCCAGCAGCGTCGAGACAGGGTCGCAGTTCTTC
CASSVETGSQFF
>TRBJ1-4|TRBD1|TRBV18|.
TGTGCCAGCTCACCACAAACCGGGACAGCGGGTGAAAAACTGTTTTTT
CASSPQTGTAGEKLFF
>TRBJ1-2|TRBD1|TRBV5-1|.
TGCGCCAGCAGCGGGGTTGACAGGGGATTTCAGGCCTTC
CASSGVDRGFQAF
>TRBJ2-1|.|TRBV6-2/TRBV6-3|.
TGTGCCAGCAGTTGGAGGAACTACAATGAGCAGTTCTTC
CASSWRNYNEQFF
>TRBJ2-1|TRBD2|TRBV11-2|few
TGTGCCAGCAGCCTTGGGGGAGGGGATGAGCAGTTCTTC
CASSLGGGDEQFF
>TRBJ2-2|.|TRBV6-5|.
TGTGCCAGCACCACGGGGTTCGCGAACACCGGGGAGCTGTTTTTT
CASTTGFANTGELFF
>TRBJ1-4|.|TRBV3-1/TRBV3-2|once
TGTGCCAGCAGCCAAGGCGGGGCATTCCTTAATGAAAAACTGTTTTTT
CASSQGGAFLNEKLFF
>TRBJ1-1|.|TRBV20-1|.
TGCAGTGCTAAATGGAGGAGAGAAGCTTTCTTT
CSAKWRREAFF
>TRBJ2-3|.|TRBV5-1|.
TGCGCCAGCAGCTTAGAGGAGAGAAGCACAGATACGCAGTATTTT
CASSLEERSTDTQYF
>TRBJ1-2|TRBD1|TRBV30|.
TGTGCCTGGAGCGACCTCCCCGTGACAGGGAGTAATGGCTACACCTTC
CAWSDLPVTGSNGYTF
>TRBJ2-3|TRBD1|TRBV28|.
TGTGCCAGCGGGGTAGGGGGACAGATCACAGATACGCAGTATTTT
CASGVGGQITDTQYF
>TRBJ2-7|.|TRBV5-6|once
TGTGCCAGCAGCTTGAGTAGGGCGGGGTGGAACGAGCAGTACTTC
CASSLSRAGWNEQYF
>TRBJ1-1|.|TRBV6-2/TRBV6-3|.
TGTGCCAGCAGTGGAGGGGTCACTGAAGCTTTCTTT
CASSGGVTEAFF
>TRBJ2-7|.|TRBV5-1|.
TGCGCCAGCAGCTTGGAACAGTACTACGAGCAGTACTTC
CASSLEQYYEQYF
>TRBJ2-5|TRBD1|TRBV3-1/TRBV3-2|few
TGTGCCAGCAGCCCTGGGACAGGGGGTATGACCCAGTACTTC
CASSPGTGGMTQYF
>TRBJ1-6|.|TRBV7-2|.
TGTGCCAGCAGCCTTGCAACGACAGGAAAAAATTCACCCCTCCACTTT
CASSLATTGKNSPLHF
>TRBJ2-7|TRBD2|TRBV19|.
TGTGCCAGTACCCGTGGGACTAGCGGGGGAAACTACGAGCAGTACTTC
CASTRGTSGGNYEQYF
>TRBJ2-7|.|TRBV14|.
TGTGCCAGCAGTGACGACTGGAGCGATACCTACGAGCAGTACTTC
CASSDDWSDTYEQYF
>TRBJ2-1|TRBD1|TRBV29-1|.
TGCAGCGTTGACGAGGTGGGACAGGGGGCGAATGAGCAGTTCTTC
CSVDEVGQGANEQFF
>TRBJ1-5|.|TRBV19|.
TGTGCCAGTAGTACAGTAAGGACACTCTCGGGCAATCAGCCCCAGCATTTT
CASSTVRTLSGNQPQHF
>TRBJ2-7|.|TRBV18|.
TGTGCCAGCTCACCGGGGGGTGACAAGCAGTACTTC
CASSPGGDKQYF
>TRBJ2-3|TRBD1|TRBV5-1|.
TGCGCCAGCAGACTACAGGGGGATTTCGATACGCAGTATTTT
CASRLQGDFDTQYF
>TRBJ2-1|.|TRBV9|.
TGTGCCAGCAGCGTAAACGACTTAAGCTCCTACAATGAGCAGTTCTTC
CASSVNDLSSYNEQFF
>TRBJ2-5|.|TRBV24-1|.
TGTGCCACCGGTAGTTCAGGGCGCCGGGAAGAGACCCAGTACTTC
CATGSSGRREETQYF
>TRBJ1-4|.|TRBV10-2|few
TGCGCCAGCAGTGACGAATCCGGGTTTGAAAAACTGTTTTTT
CASSDESGFEKLFF
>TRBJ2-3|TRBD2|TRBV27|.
TGTGCCAGCGGTGAGCGGGGGAGCACAGATACGCAGTATTTT
CASGERGSTDTQYF
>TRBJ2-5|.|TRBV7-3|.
TGTGCCAGCAGCTCGGGCCCTACAGGGGAGACCCAGTACTTC
CASSSGPTGETQYF
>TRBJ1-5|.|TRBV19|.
TGTGCCAGTAGTTCTTCGGACGGGACATTTAGGGCCCAGCATTTT
CASSSSDGTFRAQHF
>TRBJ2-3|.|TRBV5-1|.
TGCGCCAGCAGCACCACCAGGGGCGACACAGATACGCAGTATTTT
CASSTTRGDTDTQYF
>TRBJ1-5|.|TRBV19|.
TGTGCCAGTAGTATACAGGGAGGGGGTCAGCCCCAGCATTTT
CASSIQGGGQPQHF
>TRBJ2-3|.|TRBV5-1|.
TGCGCCACCGGGACTTTTAGCACAGATACGCAGTATTTT
CATGTFSTDTQYF
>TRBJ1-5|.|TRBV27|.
TGTGCCAGCAGTTTAGGCAGGGGCAATCAGCCCCAGCATTTT
CASSLGRGNQPQHF
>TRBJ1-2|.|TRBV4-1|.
TGCGCCAGCAGCCAAGGTCCAGTGGCAGGGCATGGCTACACCTTC
CASSQGPVAGHGYTF
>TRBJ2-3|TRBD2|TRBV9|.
TGTGCCAGCAGCGTAGTAGCGGGGGCGCAGTATTTT
CASSVVAGAQYF
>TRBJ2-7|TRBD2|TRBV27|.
TGTGCCAGCAGTCCAACAGGGAGCGGGAGTCCCTACGAGCAGTACTTC
CASSPTGSGSPYEQYF
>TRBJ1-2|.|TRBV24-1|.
TGTGCCACCAGTGACCCCCGACAGAACCTCTATGGCTACACCTTC
CATSDPRQNLYGYTF
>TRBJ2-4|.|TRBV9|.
TGTGCTTCCCCAAAAACACTCCGAGGGGGTTTAGCCAAAAACATTCAGTACTTC
CASPKTLRGGLAKNIQYF
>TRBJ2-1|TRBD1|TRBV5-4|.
TGTGCCAGCAGCTTGGCGGACAGGACAGTGTCCTATGAGCAGTTCTTC
CASSLADRTVSYEQFF
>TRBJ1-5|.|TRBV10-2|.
TGCGCCAGCAGTGAGTGGCATAGCAATCAGCCCCAGCATTTT
CASSEWHSNQPQHF
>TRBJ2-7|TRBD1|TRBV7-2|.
TGTGCCAGCAGCTTAGGAGGAGGGGGACAGGCCTACGAGCAGTACTTC
CASSLGGGGQAYEQYF